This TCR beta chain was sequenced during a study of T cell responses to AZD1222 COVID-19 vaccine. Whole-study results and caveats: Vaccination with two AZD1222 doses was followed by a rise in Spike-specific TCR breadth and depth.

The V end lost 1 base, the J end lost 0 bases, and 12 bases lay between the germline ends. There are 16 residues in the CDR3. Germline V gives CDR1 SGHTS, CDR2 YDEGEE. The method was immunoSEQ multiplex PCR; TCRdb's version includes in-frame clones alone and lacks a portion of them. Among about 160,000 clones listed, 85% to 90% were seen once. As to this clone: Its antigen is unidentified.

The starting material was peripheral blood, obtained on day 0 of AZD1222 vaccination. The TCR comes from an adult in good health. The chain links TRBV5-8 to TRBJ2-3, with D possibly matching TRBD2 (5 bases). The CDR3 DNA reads TGTGCCAGCAGCTTGAGGGCTAGCAGTAGCACAGATACGCAGTATTTT. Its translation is CASSLRASSSTDTQYF. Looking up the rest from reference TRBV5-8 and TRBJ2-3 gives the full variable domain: EAGVTQSPTHLIKTRGQQATLRCSPISGHTSVYWYQQALGLGLQFLLWYDEGEERNRGNFPPRFSGRQFPNYSSELNVNALELEDSALYLCASSLRASSSTDTQYFGPGTRLTVL.